The next 9 T cell receptor beta chains were all read from a single sample in a study of T-cell reconstitution after alpha-beta-depleted transplantation in children. Unique molecular identifiers were incorporated into the prepared TCRbeta library. Using its own MiXCR run on the PCR reads, TCRdb lists one record per CDR3 protein. This sample has some 590,000 distinct CDR3 sequences, with roughly a tenth found just once. The sequencing here drew on PBMCs from the stem cell graft donor, taken from the stem cell graft. These receptors originate from a human donor who donated a stem cell graft to a child with acute myeloid leukemia.

CDR3 coding DNA: TGTGCCAGCAGTCAAGCATCAGGACGAGGCAATCAGCCCCAGCATTTT. Protein product: CASSQASGRGNQPQHF. The chain combines TRBV12-3 or TRBV12-4 with TRBJ1-5; unclear D gene. V gave up 5 bases and J gave up 2 bases, with 16 bases separating them. The CDR3 has 16 residues.

This clonotype showed up just a few times. This chain connects TRBV6-1 to TRBJ2-5; 10 nucleotides match TRBD1. After removal of 8 bases from V and 0 bases from J, the junction contained 3 bases not matched to a gene. The CDR3 contains 14 residues. CDR1 is MNHNS and CDR2 is SASEGT in the germline V gene. In DNA, the CDR3 is TGTGCCAGCGGGACAGGGGTGTACCAAGAGACCCAGTACTTC. Its translation is CASGTGVYQETQYF.

The rearrangement joins TRBV12-3 or TRBV12-4 to TRBJ1-5; the match to TRBD1 covers 11 bases. Losses at the gene ends were 7 bases for V and 4 bases for J; bases not matched to a gene: 6. This CDR3 has 15 residues. The CDR3 protein is CASTSGTGGNQPQHF. The CDR3 nucleotides read TGTGCCAGCACAAGCGGGACAGGGGGTAATCAGCCCCAGCATTTT.

This clonotype occurred many times. This rearrangement joins TRBV5-1 to TRBJ1-5; no clear D. Looked up from germline, CDR1 is SGHRS and CDR2 is YFSETQ. The CDR3 contains 15 residues. V was shortened by 2 bases and J by 1 base, with 10 bases between the two germline ends. CDR3 DNA sequence: TGCGCCAGCAGCTTATGGGGTGGAAGCAATCAGCCCCAGCATTTT. Residues: CASSLWGGSNQPQHF.

The chain has TRBV28 and TRBJ2-3; 9 positions agree with TRBD2. The CDR3 runs 15 residues. The V gene's germline CDR1 is MDHEN and CDR2 SYDVKM. V dropped 6 bases and J dropped 6; count of bases not matched to a gene: 10. CDR3 protein: CASSPSGGRADTQYF. CDR3 sequence (DNA): TGTGCCAGCAGCCCCTCTGGCGGGAGGGCGGATACGCAGTATTTT.

V and J are TRBV3-1 and TRBJ2-3; perhaps TRBD2 as D (6 bases). Trimming shortened V by 5 bases and J by 5 bases, and 20 bases separated the two germline ends. CDR3 length: 16 residues. Looked up from germline, CDR1 is LGHDT and CDR2 is YNNKEL (reference sequence). Written as DNA, the CDR3 is TGTGCCAGCAGCTCCGCCAGGACTACCCCCGTAGATACGCAGTATTTT. This gives the protein CASSSARTTPVDTQYF.

The chain recombines TRBV7-6 with TRBJ1-1; unclear D gene. The CDR3 is 13 amino acids. Trimming removed 11 bases from V and 0 bases from J, with 13 bases in between. Germline CDR1 SGHVS, CDR2 FNYEAQ. The CDR3 reads CAVKRSMNTEAFF. CDR3 sequence (DNA): TGTGCCGTCAAACGCAGCATGAACACTGAAGCTTTCTTT.

This clonotype has a handful of counts. The chain couples TRBV6-2 or TRBV6-3 to TRBJ2-1, with 12 nucleotides matching TRBD2. This CDR3 is 15 amino acids long. Germline loops: CDR1 MNHEY, CDR2 SVGEGT. V lost 7 bases and J lost 5; bases outside the gene matches: 6. The CDR3 spells CASTRLAGDHNEQFF. CDR3 DNA sequence: TGTGCCAGCACCCGACTAGCGGGAGACCACAATGAGCAGTTCTTC.

This clonotype was detected many times. This chain joins TRBV25-1 and TRBJ2-5; D possibly corresponds to TRBD1 (6 bases). Germline CDR1 MGHDK, CDR2 SYGVNS. Trimming stripped 2 bases from V and 2 bases from J, with 27 bases between. The CDR3 contains 20 residues. The CDR3 region is CASSEMILDSTKWGQETQYF. The DNA of the CDR3 is TGTGCCAGCAGTGAAATGATCCTGGACAGTACAAAATGGGGGCAAGAGACCCAGTACTTC.